This is a list of T cell receptor beta chains from one sample in a study of shared clonotypes between healthy human individuals. Some clones are missing from TCRdb's copy, which holds only in-frame ones; the method was immunoSEQ multiplex PCR. The table shows hundreds of thousands of clones, with about 76% occurring only once. The material sequenced was PBMCs. The receptors derive from a woman in her 40s in good health. Some clones in this sample may be carry-over from other donors' samples. Each CDR3 is given with its conserved first and last residue. A D gene is named only where the DNA matches it firmly. Clone size appears in some rows only: once, few, many, or a class for an expanded clone.

>TRBJ2-7|TRBV7-2|TRBD2|NA
CASSRGLALNEQYF
TGTGCCAGCAGCAGGGGACTAGCTTTAAACGAGCAGTACTTC
>TRBJ2-1|TRBV5-6|TRBD2|NA
CASSLSSSGRASQFF
TGTGCCAGCAGCTTGTCCTCTAGCGGGAGGGCCTCGCAGTTCTTC
>TRBJ1-3|TRBV28|NA|NA
CASSSTGWSGGTIYF
TGTGCCAGCAGTTCGACAGGCTGGAGCGGAGGCACCATATATTTT
>TRBJ1-4|TRBV9|NA|NA
CASSEGTGNEKLFF
TGTGCCAGCAGCGAAGGGACGGGTAATGAAAAACTGTTTTTT
>TRBJ1-1|TRBV5-1|TRBD1|NA
CASSPDRGNTEAFF
TGCGCCAGCAGCCCCGACAGGGGCAACACTGAAGCTTTCTTT
>TRBJ2-7|TRBV11-2|TRBD1|NA
CASSLGPGGYEQYF
TGTGCCAGCAGCTTAGGCCCAGGGGGCTACGAGCAGTACTTC
>TRBJ2-2|TRBV28|NA|NA
CASRGPNTGELFF
TGTGCCAGCAGGGGCCCTAACACCGGGGAGCTGTTTTTT
>TRBJ1-1|TRBV6-5|TRBD1|many
CASSYSDRRRTEAFF
TGTGCCAGCAGTTACTCGGACAGGAGGCGCACTGAAGCTTTCTTT
>TRBJ2-1|TRBV5-1|NA|NA
CASSLAGGPRNEQFF
TGCGCCAGCAGCTTGGCCGGAGGGCCCCGGAATGAGCAGTTCTTC
>TRBJ2-2|TRBV11-2|TRBD2|once
CASSTKLASNTGELFF
TGTGCCAGCAGCACCAAACTAGCGTCGAACACCGGGGAGCTGTTTTTT
>TRBJ1-2|TRBV6-5|NA|few
CASSYLSQAGYGYTF
TGTGCCAGCAGTTACCTATCGCAGGCAGGCTATGGCTACACCTTC
>TRBJ2-3|TRBV19|NA|NA
CASSPSGFSTDTQYF
TGTGCCAGTAGTCCCAGCGGGTTTAGCACAGATACGCAGTATTTT
>TRBJ1-1|TRBV6-1|NA|few
CASTQGENTEAFF
TGTGCCAGCACCCAGGGAGAGAACACTGAAGCTTTCTTT
>TRBJ2-7|TRBV25-1|NA|once
CASSSVSYEQYF
TGTGCCAGCAGTAGCGTCTCCTACGAGCAGTACTTC
>TRBJ1-2|TRBV2|TRBD1|NA
CASILTGLGSNYGYTF
TGTGCCAGCATTCTGACAGGGCTCGGTTCGAACTATGGCTACACCTTC
>TRBJ1-5|TRBV6-1|NA|NA
CASSDGGGEQPQHF
TGTGCCAGCAGTGACGGGGGTGGGGAACAGCCCCAGCATTTT
>TRBJ1-4|TRBV9|TRBD1|NA
CASSVRGQSEKLFF
TGTGCCAGCAGCGTAAGGGGACAGTCCGAAAAACTGTTTTTT
>TRBJ1-3|TRBV15|NA|NA
CATSRDRWRDGNTIYF
TGTGCCACCAGCAGAGATCGTTGGAGGGATGGAAACACCATATATTTT
>TRBJ1-3|TRBV15|NA|NA
CATSRDPSGATVDTIYF
TGTGCCACCAGCAGAGATCCGTCAGGGGCAACTGTTGACACCATATATTTT
>TRBJ2-1|TRBV27|NA|once
CASSLWEGSSYNEQFF
TGTGCCAGCAGTTTATGGGAAGGGAGCTCCTACAATGAGCAGTTCTTC
>TRBJ1-5|TRBV28|NA|NA
CASRTLGGPRPQHF
TGTGCCAGCAGAACCCTTGGGGGCCCAAGGCCCCAGCATTTT
>TRBJ2-3|TRBV15|TRBD1|NA
CATSTWTGDTDTQYF
TGTGCCACCAGCACGTGGACAGGGGACACAGATACGCAGTATTTT
>TRBJ2-7|TRBV5-5|NA|few
CASSLGLAPWEQYF
TGTGCCAGCAGCTTGGGCCTCGCGCCTTGGGAGCAGTACTTC
>TRBJ2-6|TRBV7-3|NA|NA
CASSFQQGSSGVLTF
TGTGCCAGCAGCTTCCAGCAAGGGAGCTCGGGCGTCCTGACTTTC
>TRBJ2-5|TRBV7-9|TRBD2|NA
CASSLVPSGRETQYF
TGTGCCAGCAGCTTAGTGCCTAGCGGACGTGAGACCCAGTACTTC
>TRBJ1-5|TRBV5-8|NA|NA
CASSLVYSNQPQHF
TGTGCCAGCAGCTTGGTGTATAGCAATCAGCCCCAGCATTTT
>TRBJ2-1|TRBV4-1|TRBD2|NA
CASSLSTGLAGTYNEQFF
TGCGCCAGCAGCTTATCCACGGGGCTAGCGGGTACATACAATGAGCAGTTCTTC
>TRBJ2-5|TRBV30|TRBD2|many
CAWSAPAGETQYF
TGTGCCTGGAGTGCGCCAGCGGGGGAGACCCAGTACTTC
>TRBJ2-5|TRBV5-6|TRBD2|NA
CASSSAGTSRETQYF
TGTGCCAGCAGCTCGGCCGGGACTAGCAGGGAGACCCAGTACTTC
>TRBJ2-1|TRBV5-1|NA|once
CASSLDWNNEQFF
TGCGCCAGCAGCTTGGACTGGAACAATGAGCAGTTCTTC
>TRBJ2-2|TRBV7-2|TRBD2|NA
CASSSGLAWENTGELFF
TGTGCCAGCAGCTCTGGACTAGCTTGGGAGAACACCGGGGAGCTGTTTTTT
>TRBJ2-2|TRBV25-1|NA|NA
CASSQAGELFF
TGTGCCAGCAGTCAGGCCGGGGAGCTGTTTTTT
>TRBJ2-2|TRBV19|TRBD1|NA
CASNPIRQGNTGELFF
TGTGCCAGTAACCCGATAAGACAGGGGAACACCGGGGAGCTGTTTTTT
>TRBJ1-3|TRBV14|NA|NA
CASSQMWGAGNTIYF
TGTGCCAGCAGCCAAATGTGGGGAGCTGGAAACACCATATATTTT
>TRBJ2-1|TRBV29-1|TRBD2|NA
CSVPLGTTYNEQFF
TGCAGCGTCCCCTTAGGGACTACCTACAATGAGCAGTTCTTC
>TRBJ2-2|TRBV29-1|TRBD1|NA
CSVHQTGPGELFF
TGCAGCGTCCACCAGACAGGGCCCGGGGAGCTGTTTTTT
>TRBJ2-1|TRBV27|TRBD1|NA
CASSSRGQGAYNEQFF
TGTGCCAGCAGTTCTAGGGGACAGGGGGCCTACAATGAGCAGTTCTTC